These 10 T cell receptor beta chains were all obtained from the same sample, sequenced in a study of blood T cell repertoires in COVID-19 (dated by TCRdb to the early 2020s). Library preparation employed the immunoSEQ multiplex PCR assay. This is the immuneACCESS table as TCRdb keeps it, with only in-frame sequences that have V and J called. A part of the clones is gone; compared with another copy, unresolved V genes explain less than half, and the rest is unexplained. Counted in this sample were some 130,000 clones; 85% to 90% of them appeared once. The ten largest make up roughly 4% of the sample. The sequenced material came from peripheral blood. The receptor set was obtained from a man aged 60-69 years with COVID-19, enrolled during active disease.

The V call is TRBV7-2, the J call TRBJ2-7, with 7 bases matching TRBD2. V shed 4 bases and J 1 base; nucleotides not matched to a gene: 1. This CDR3 is built from 13 residues. Germline values: CDR1 SGHTA, CDR2 FQGNSA. Here the CDR3 reads CASSWGGSYEQYF. The CDR3 DNA is TGTGCCAGCAGCTGGGGGGGTTCCTACGAGCAGTACTTC.

This clone showed up just once. The chain combines TRBV2 with TRBJ2-7; TRBD1 aligns across 9 bases. Unmatched junction bases numbered 18, after V lost 6 bases and J lost 0 bases. Germline CDR1 is SNHLY and CDR2 is FYNNEI. CDR3 length: 19 residues. The CDR3, as DNA: TGTGCCAGCAGCGAAAACCCCGGACAGGGGAAAGTCCTCTCCTACGAGCAGTACTTC. Protein sequence: CASSENPGQGKVLSYEQYF.

This clone was counted between two and nine times. The chain links TRBV10-2 to TRBJ1-2; possibly TRBD1 for D (5 bases). This CDR3 has 15 residues. The V and J ends lost 0 bases and 4 bases respectively, with 12 bases between them. Germline values: CDR1 WSHSY, CDR2 SAAADI. CDR3: CASSESRQRIYGYTF. CDR3 coding DNA: TGCGCCAGCAGTGAGTCCCGACAGCGTATCTATGGCTACACCTTC.

This chain joins TRBV5-1 and TRBJ1-2; 9 bases match TRBD1. Germline CDR1 SGHRS, CDR2 YFSETQ. The CDR3 has 14 residues. J lost 7 bases, V lost 2 bases, and 6 bases had no gene match. The CDR3 loop is CASSFTGGMGGYTF. The CDR3 DNA is TGCGCCAGCAGCTTTACAGGGGGCATGGGTGGCTACACCTTC.

This clone was recorded once. The rearrangement links TRBV2 to TRBJ2-5, with 8 bases lining up with TRBD2. Germline V gives CDR1 SNHLY, CDR2 FYNNEI. V dropped 8 bases and J dropped 5; count of bases not matched to a gene: 7. The length of the CDR3 is 13 residues. CDR3 protein: CASLSGGGETQYF. DNA for the CDR3: TGTGCCAGCTTAAGCGGGGGAGGGGAGACCCAGTACTTC.

This chain connects TRBV10-2 to TRBJ1-6, with D perhaps matching TRBD1 (5 bases). With 2 bases removed from V and 9 bases from J, the gap between germline ends came to 8 bases. The CDR3 contains 13 residues. The V gene's germline CDR1 is WSHSY and CDR2 SAAADI. CDR3 loop: CASSERGRSPLHF. CDR3 DNA sequence: TGCGCCAGCAGTGAGAGGGGTCGTTCACCCCTCCACTTT.

The chain is built from TRBV3-1 (or the pseudogene TRBV3-2) and TRBJ1-1; D remains unclear. The CDR3 has 14 amino acids. The ends were cut back, 4 bases at V and 1 base at J, with 10 bases in the middle. Germline-derived CDR1 and CDR2 are LGHDT and YNNKEL (reference sequence). CDR3 region: CASSRTEGNTEAFF. The CDR3 nucleotides read TGTGCCAGCAGCCGGACGGAGGGGAACACTGAAGCTTTCTTT.

The rearrangement uses TRBV6-6 and TRBJ1-2; the match to TRBD1 covers 10 bases. Germline V gene data show CDR1 as MNHNY and CDR2 as SVGAGI (reference sequence). The junction had 5 bases not matched to a gene; V was cut back by 2 bases and J by 8 bases. CDR3 length: 14 residues. Written as DNA, the CDR3 is TGTGCCAGCAGTTACATCGGACAGGGGGACGGCTACACCTTC. Its protein is CASSYIGQGDGYTF.

This chain uses TRBV7-8 with TRBJ2-3, with D possibly being TRBD1 (6 bases). Trimming pared 5 bases from V and 4 bases from J, leaving 16 bases between. Germline V lookup: CDR1 SGHVS, CDR2 FQNEAQ. The CDR3 is 15 amino acids. CDR3 loop: CASSTGQTRADTQYF. DNA of the CDR3: TGTGCCAGCAGCACAGGACAGACGAGGGCAGATACGCAGTATTTT.

The rearrangement uses TRBV4-1 and TRBJ1-2; D is perhaps TRBD1 (6 bases). V lost 0 bases and J 4 bases, leaving 6 bases between the germline ends. The length of the CDR3 is 13 residues. Germline CDR1 reads MGHRA; CDR2 reads YSYEKL. In DNA, the CDR3 is TGCGCCAGCAGCCAAGACAGGGGCTATGGCTACACCTTC. Protein product: CASSQDRGYGYTF.